Listed below are T cell receptor beta chains from one sample, sequenced in a study of blood T cell repertoires in COVID-19. Here immunoSEQ multiplex PCR was the method, and the copy in TCRdb shows in-frame clones only, minus some. This table has some 220,000 clones, approximately 84% appearing once. What was sequenced was peripheral blood. The source is a woman in her 30s who had recovered from COVID-19. The CDR3 runs from the conserved cysteine through the conserved F or W. A D gene is named only where the DNA matches it firmly. Expanded clones are given a class, and other clones once, few, many or no size at all.

V: TRBV18
size: once
J: TRBJ1-2
D: TRBD1
CDR3: CASSPVPPGQGNHGYTF
DNA: TGTGCCAGCTCACCGGTTCCTCCGGGACAGGGGAACCATGGCTACACCTTC

V: TRBV5-1
size: NA
J: TRBJ2-5
D: NA
CDR3: CASSLTGSWQETQYF
DNA: TGCGCCAGCAGCTTGACAGGGTCGTGGCAAGAGACCCAGTACTTC

V: TRBV10-3
size: NA
J: TRBJ2-7
D: TRBD2
CDR3: CAISESLPSGSYDPMSYEQYF
DNA: TGTGCCATCAGTGAGTCACTTCCTAGCGGGAGTTATGATCCTATGTCCTACGAGCAGTACTTC

V: TRBV12-3/TRBV12-4
size: NA
J: TRBJ1-1
D: NA
CDR3: CASSPRGNTEAFF
DNA: TGTGCCAGCAGCCCCCGGGGGAACACTGAAGCTTTCTTT

V: TRBV18
size: few
J: TRBJ2-6
D: NA
CDR3: CASSQQGSGANVLTF
DNA: TGTGCCAGCTCACAACAGGGCTCTGGGGCCAACGTCCTGACTTTC

V: TRBV27
size: NA
J: TRBJ1-6
D: TRBD1
CDR3: CASSFTGQGNSPLHF
DNA: TGTGCCAGCAGTTTTACGGGACAGGGGAATTCACCCCTCCACTTT

V: TRBV10-1
size: NA
J: TRBJ2-1
D: NA
CDR3: CASSESQKAEYNEQFF
DNA: TGCGCCAGCAGTGAGTCGCAAAAGGCGGAGTACAATGAGCAGTTCTTC

V: TRBV4-2
size: few
J: TRBJ2-5
D: NA
CDR3: CASSQDGTGVEPQYF
DNA: TGTGCCAGCAGCCAAGACGGAACAGGCGTTGAGCCCCAGTACTTC

V: TRBV28
size: NA
J: TRBJ2-3
D: NA
CDR3: CASSFTQDSTDTQYF
DNA: TGTGCCAGCAGTTTTACACAGGATAGCACAGATACGCAGTATTTT

V: TRBV6-6
size: NA
J: TRBJ2-1
D: NA
CDR3: CAVSHRGGEYNEQFF
DNA: TGTGCCGTCTCCCACAGGGGGGGAGAGTACAATGAGCAGTTCTTC

V: TRBV19
size: NA
J: TRBJ2-7
D: TRBD1
CDR3: CASSIRTGNGRDEQYF
DNA: TGTGCCAGTAGTATCCGGACAGGGAATGGTCGTGACGAGCAGTACTTC

V: TRBV19
size: NA
J: TRBJ2-7
D: TRBD1
CDR3: CASSIRDSYEQYF
DNA: TGTGCCAGTAGTATACGGGACAGCTACGAGCAGTACTTC

V: TRBV7-9
size: NA
J: TRBJ1-2
D: NA
CDR3: CASSSGHLGYGYTF
DNA: TGTGCCAGCAGCTCGGGACATTTGGGCTATGGCTACACCTTC

V: TRBV7-6
size: NA
J: TRBJ2-7
D: TRBD2
CDR3: CASSSVAGGPGYEQYF
DNA: TGTGCCAGCAGCTCCGTAGCGGGAGGGCCGGGGTACGAGCAGTACTTC

V: TRBV5-4
size: NA
J: TRBJ1-4
D: NA
CDR3: CASSFMTGTNEKLFF
DNA: TGTGCCAGCAGCTTTATGACGGGTACTAATGAAAAACTGTTTTTT

V: TRBV11-2
size: NA
J: TRBJ2-5
D: TRBD2
CDR3: CASTQTRVAGDRETQYF
DNA: TGTGCCAGCACCCAGACCCGAGTAGCGGGAGATAGAGAGACCCAGTACTTC

V: TRBV7-2
size: NA
J: TRBJ2-3
D: TRBD2
CDR3: CASSLAGLAEFTDTQYF
DNA: TGTGCCAGCAGCTTAGCCGGACTAGCGGAATTCACAGATACGCAGTATTTT

V: TRBV5-4
size: NA
J: TRBJ2-3
D: TRBD2
CDR3: CASSLGLTSGSADTQYF
DNA: TGTGCCAGCAGCTTGGGCCTGACTAGCGGGAGCGCAGATACGCAGTATTTT

V: TRBV4-1
size: NA
J: TRBJ1-1
D: TRBD1
CDR3: CASSREPGTGDEAFF
DNA: TGCGCCAGCAGCCGGGAACCCGGGACAGGGGATGAAGCTTTCTTT

V: TRBV27
size: NA
J: TRBJ2-1
D: TRBD1
CDR3: CASSNGQGAGNEQFF
DNA: TGTGCCAGCAGTAACGGACAGGGGGCGGGGAATGAGCAGTTCTTC

V: TRBV27
size: NA
J: TRBJ2-7
D: TRBD2
CDR3: CASSSVAGVGHEQYF
DNA: TGTGCCAGCAGTTCAGTAGCGGGAGTCGGCCACGAGCAGTACTTC

V: TRBV7-3
size: NA
J: TRBJ2-7
D: TRBD2
CDR3: CASQKGTSGRASAEQYF
DNA: TGTGCCAGCCAGAAGGGCACTAGCGGGAGGGCTTCGGCCGAGCAGTACTTC

V: TRBV7-9
size: NA
J: TRBJ2-7
D: NA
CDR3: CASSLAPTYEQYF
DNA: TGTGCCAGCAGCTTAGCTCCAACCTACGAGCAGTACTTC

V: TRBV28
size: NA
J: TRBJ1-3
D: NA
CDR3: CASGSGAAGNTIYF
DNA: TGTGCCAGCGGTAGCGGAGCTGCTGGAAACACCATATATTTT

V: TRBV2
size: NA
J: TRBJ2-1
D: NA
CDR3: CASSEVANVYNEQFF
DNA: TGTGCCAGCAGTGAGGTGGCAAACGTTTACAATGAGCAGTTCTTC

V: TRBV9
size: NA
J: TRBJ2-7
D: TRBD1
CDR3: CASSPLLDRSYEQYF
DNA: TGTGCCAGCAGCCCGCTACTGGACAGGTCCTACGAGCAGTACTTC

V: TRBV9
size: once
J: TRBJ2-6
D: TRBD1
CDR3: CASSGGQGRAGANVLTF
DNA: TGTGCCAGCAGCGGGGGACAGGGACGGGCTGGGGCCAACGTCCTGACTTTC

V: TRBV7-9
size: NA
J: TRBJ1-1
D: TRBD1
CDR3: CASSNLVRQGTEAFF
DNA: TGTGCCAGCAGCAACTTGGTAAGACAGGGTACTGAAGCTTTCTTT

V: TRBV9
size: NA
J: TRBJ1-2
D: NA
CDR3: CASSVTDGYTF
DNA: TGTGCCAGCAGCGTAACAGATGGCTACACCTTC

V: TRBV27
size: NA
J: TRBJ1-1
D: NA
CDR3: CASSLGTGPEAFF
DNA: TGTGCCAGCAGTTTAGGAACTGGGCCTGAAGCTTTCTTT

V: TRBV9
size: NA
J: TRBJ2-3
D: TRBD1
CDR3: CASSVRQGVDTQYF
DNA: TGTGCCAGCAGCGTAAGACAGGGGGTAGATACGCAGTATTTT

V: TRBV18
size: NA
J: TRBJ2-5
D: TRBD2
CDR3: CASSPGGSRETQYF
DNA: TGTGCCAGCTCACCTGGCGGGAGCCGCGAGACCCAGTACTTC

V: TRBV6-5
size: NA
J: TRBJ1-5
D: TRBD1
CDR3: CASLGQGTSQPQHF
DNA: TGTGCCAGCTTGGGACAGGGCACGAGTCAGCCCCAGCATTTT

V: TRBV2
size: once
J: TRBJ2-2
D: TRBD2
CDR3: CASNPGLAGVVGELFF
DNA: TGTGCCAGCAACCCTGGGCTAGCGGGAGTGGTCGGGGAGCTGTTTTTT

V: TRBV11-2
size: once
J: TRBJ2-7
D: NA
CDR3: CASSFGDGSSYEQYF
DNA: TGTGCCAGCAGCTTCGGGGACGGGAGCTCCTACGAGCAGTACTTC

V: TRBV30
size: NA
J: TRBJ2-1
D: TRBD1
CDR3: CACDRGGNEQFF
DNA: TGTGCCTGCGACAGGGGGGGCAATGAGCAGTTCTTC

V: TRBV27
size: once
J: TRBJ1-5
D: TRBD1
CDR3: CASSSDTGGPRIQHF
DNA: TGTGCCAGCAGTTCAGATACAGGGGGTCCTCGTATCCAGCATTTT